This passage covers 32 T cell receptor beta chains from one sample sequenced in a study of blood T cells in healthy people across ages. For the second PCR, which ran for roughly 6 to 11 cycles, a sample-barcoded 5' primer and a J-beta primer mix were used. TCRdb independently ran MiXCR on the 5' RACE reads; one entry per CDR3 protein. This sample carries about 290,000 distinct CDR3 sequences, 25% to 30% of them seen once, and the ten largest clones take approximately 30%. What was sequenced was blood. These receptors were taken from a woman aged 65 to 85 in good health.

In this sample, this clonotype turned up a few times. J is TRBJ2-1 and V is TRBV15, with TRBD1 matching 11 bases. V shed 3 bases, J shed 5 bases, and the junction held 6 bases outside the gene matches. This CDR3 contains 16 residues. Germline CDR1 and CDR2: LNHNV and YYDKDF (reference sequence). CDR3 nucleotide sequence: TGTGCCACCAGCAGTGGCCCGGGACAGGGGGACAATGAGCAGTTCTTC. It specifies CATSSGPGQGDNEQFF.

This clonotype was picked up a small number of times. The V gene is TRBV7-9, the J gene TRBJ2-1; a possible D gene is TRBD2 (5 bases). Trimming took 0 bases from V and 4 from J, leaving 10 bases between them. The CDR3 spans 15 residues. Germline V gene sequence: CDR1 SEHNR, CDR2 FQNEAQ (reference sequence). This chain's CDR3 is CASSLAGEVYNEQFF. The CDR3 nucleotides are TGTGCCAGCAGCTTAGCGGGAGAGGTTTACAATGAGCAGTTCTTC.

The chain uses TRBV5-1 and TRBJ1-4; D perhaps matches TRBD1 (5 bases). The CDR3 spans 17 residues. Trimming removed 8 bases at V and 3 bases at J, with 23 bases between. Per the germline V gene, CDR1 is SGHRS and CDR2 is YFSETQ. The CDR3 DNA reads TGCGCCAGAAGCCGGGACGGAATGTATACCCCTAATGAAAAACTGTTTTTT. It specifies CARSRDGMYTPNEKLFF.

This clonotype has only a few counts. The chain couples TRBV20-1 to TRBJ2-7; TRBD1 agrees at 7 bases. Germline V lookup: CDR1 DFQATT, CDR2 SNEGSKA (reference sequence). This CDR3 region has 15 residues. V gave up 5 bases and J gave up 5 bases; unmatched junction bases: 15. The CDR3 DNA reads TGCAGTGCTGGTCACGGGACAGACGCTCGCAACGAGCAGTACTTC. Its protein is CSAGHGTDARNEQYF.

This chain links TRBV20-1 with TRBJ2-1; D is unresolved. This CDR3 has 13 amino acids. Germline CDR1 is DFQATT and CDR2 is SNEGSKA (reference sequence). V lost 6 bases and J lost 2, with 11 bases in between. The CDR3 is CSAMRGAYNEQFF. CDR3 nucleotides: TGCAGTGCCATGCGTGGCGCCTACAATGAGCAGTTCTTC.

V gene TRBV12-3 or TRBV12-4 combines with J gene TRBJ2-5, with D unclear. V dropped 3 bases and J dropped 6 bases, with 11 bases sitting between them. The CDR3 extends over 13 amino acids. The CDR3 protein is CASSFLGLQTQYF. Here the CDR3 DNA reads TGTGCCAGCAGTTTTTTGGGGTTGCAGACCCAGTACTTC.

This rearrangement joins TRBV12-3 or TRBV12-4 to TRBJ1-3; weak D call: TRBD1 (6 bases). This CDR3 contains 13 residues. The V gene lost 9 bases and the J gene lost 4 bases, with 13 bases spanning the gap. CDR3 nucleotides: TGTGCCAGACAACAGGGTACCGGAAACACCATATATTTT. Its translation is CARQQGTGNTIYF.

The chain links TRBV7-9 to TRBJ2-5; D possibly corresponds to TRBD2 (5 bases). The J call may be in error: the DNA end matches TRBJ2-1 better. Looked up from germline, CDR1 is SEHNR and CDR2 is FQNEAQ (reference sequence). This CDR3 region has 11 residues. The CDR3: CAPGSYNEQFF. The CDR3 DNA follows: TGTGCCCCGGGATCCTACAATGAGCAGTTCTTC.

This clonotype has only a few counts. This chain connects TRBV5-1 to TRBJ1-1; D gene uncertain. Between the trimmed V and J ends, which lost 1 base and 4 bases, there was a span of 8 bases. Looked up from germline, CDR1 is SGHRS and CDR2 is YFSETQ. This CDR3 spans 13 amino acids. The CDR3 DNA sequence: TGCGCCAGCAGCTTGCAGTCCGGCACTGAAGCTTTCTTT. It encodes CASSLQSGTEAFF.

The rearrangement uses TRBV12-3 or TRBV12-4 and TRBJ2-5, with unresolved D. Matching the DNA end better, TRBJ2-1 makes the J call doubtful. The CDR3 has 14 residues. CDR3 sequence: CASIQDVGYNEQFF. The CDR3 DNA sequence: TGTGCCAGCATTCAGGACGTAGGTTACAATGAGCAGTTCTTC.

This clonotype was counted at least ten times. This rearrangement joins TRBV7-2 to TRBJ1-1, with D perhaps TRBD1 (5 bases). Deletions cut 4 bases from V and 0 bases from J, with 12 bases between. Per germline, CDR1 SGHTA and CDR2 FQGNSA. This CDR3 is 15 amino acids long. Here the CDR3 DNA reads TGTGCCAGCAGCTCCGGGGGAGGGGTGAACACTGAAGCTTTCTTT. This sequence encodes CASSSGGGVNTEAFF.

The CDR3: CASSQAQSHYNEQFF. Here the CDR3 DNA reads TGTGCCAGCAGCCAAGCACAGAGCCACTACAATGAGCAGTTCTTC. The chain joins TRBV3-1 to TRBJ2-1; D uncertain. The CDR3 extends over 15 amino acids. CDR1 LGHDT and CDR2 YNNKEL come from the germline V gene (reference sequence). V lost 1 base, J lost 3 bases, and 10 bases lay in between.

The CDR3 DNA sequence: TGTGCCAGCCGAGGGGGGACCCTAAAGCAGTACTTC. Amino acid sequence: CASRGGTLKQYF. The chain has TRBV7-2 and TRBJ2-5; tentatively, D is TRBD1 or TRBD2 (6 bases each). The CDR3 is 12 amino acids. V dropped 8 bases and J dropped 11 bases, with 18 bases sitting between them. Per germline, CDR1 SGHTA and CDR2 FQGNSA. Supplemented by reference TRBV7-2 and TRBJ2-5, the full variable domain reads GAGVSQSPSNKVTEKGKDVELRCDPISGHTALYWYRQSLGQGLEFLIYFQGNSAPDKSGLPSDRFSAERTGGSVSTLTIQRTQQEDSAVYLCASRGGTLKQYFGPGTRLLVL.

The sample holds a few counts of this clonotype. The rearrangement joins TRBV12-5 to TRBJ2-7, with 8 bases matching TRBD1. The junction had 16 bases not matched to a gene; V was cut back by 7 bases and J by 2 bases. This CDR3 is 17 amino acids long. Germline assignment: CDR1 LGHNT and CDR2 FRNRAP. The CDR3 reads CASANVAGTGSTYEQYF. The CDR3 DNA follows: TGTGCTAGTGCAAACGTAGCCGGGACAGGTTCAACCTACGAGCAGTACTTC.

The chain employs TRBV20-1 and TRBJ2-3; 9 bases agree with TRBD2. This CDR3 comprises 15 residues. The J segment lost 0 bases and the V segment lost 4 bases, leaving 5 bases of the junction unmatched. Germline loops: CDR1 DFQATT, CDR2 SNEGSKA (reference sequence). This CDR3 reads CSATLRGGSTDTQYF. The CDR3 coding sequence is TGCAGTGCTACTTTGCGGGGGGGAAGCACAGATACGCAGTATTTT.

This clonotype was counted between two and nine times. This chain joins TRBV15 and TRBJ1-6; perhaps TRBD1 as D (5 bases). Germline V gene lookup returns CDR1 LNHNV and CDR2 YYDKDF (reference sequence). Trimming took 5 bases from V and 6 from J, leaving 5 bases between them. CDR3 length: 12 residues. The DNA for the CDR3 is TGTGCCACCAGCGACAGTAATTCACCCCTCCACTTT. This codes for CATSDSNSPLHF.

V is TRBV3-1 and J is TRBJ2-5, with no clear D. Germline CDR1 reads LGHDT; CDR2 reads YNNKEL (reference sequence). Trimming stripped 0 bases from V and 0 bases from J, with 11 bases between. The CDR3 covers 16 residues. This chain's CDR3 is CASSQDSGPYQETQYF. CDR3 coding DNA: TGTGCCAGCAGCCAAGACTCCGGGCCATACCAAGAGACCCAGTACTTC.

This clonotype was counted a few times. The chain carries TRBV20-1 and TRBJ2-5; D possibly corresponds to TRBD2 (5 bases). Germline CDR1 and CDR2: DFQATT and SNEGSKA (reference sequence). The CDR3 loop spans 15 amino acids. Trimming removed 3 bases at V and 2 bases at J, with 16 bases between. CDR3 sequence: CSASKVGEHQETQYF. In nucleotides, the CDR3 is TGCAGTGCTAGCAAGGTGGGAGAACATCAAGAGACCCAGTACTTC.

This clonotype has a handful of counts. The chain has TRBV7-2 and TRBJ2-5; 12 bases match TRBD2. Per the germline V gene, CDR1 is SGHTA and CDR2 is FQGNSA. CDR3 length equals 16 residues. V was pared by 4 bases and J by 5 bases, with 8 bases of the junction left unmatched. CDR3 residues: CASSYLAGGSWETQYF. CDR3 nucleotides: TGTGCCAGCAGCTACCTAGCGGGAGGGTCTTGGGAGACCCAGTACTTC.

CDR3 sequence reads: CASSKLGLAGAAEQYF. DNA of the CDR3: TGTGCCAGCAGCAAACTGGGACTAGCGGGAGCCGCCGAGCAGTACTTC. The gene calls are TRBV14 and TRBJ2-7, with TRBD2 matching 14 bases. The J segment lost 6 bases and the V segment lost 5 bases, leaving 9 bases of the junction unmatched. CDR3 length: 16 residues. The germline V gene encodes CDR1 SGHDN and CDR2 FVKESK.

Ten or more counts support this clonotype. The junction differs from germline at one of its ends, possibly a read error. The rearrangement joins TRBV7-7 to TRBJ2-2, with 10 bases that match TRBD1. CDR1 SSHAT and CDR2 FNYEAQ come from the germline V gene (reference sequence). The CDR3 totals 14 residues. In DNA form, the CDR3 reads TGTGCTAGCAGCTGGACAGGGGGCACCGGGGAGCTGTTTTTT. Its translation is CASSWTGGTGELFF.

This chain joins TRBV12-3 or TRBV12-4 and TRBJ2-3; possible D gene TRBD2, 6 bases. V shed 7 bases and J shed 4 bases, with 9 bases lying between them. CDR3 length: 12 residues. The CDR3 sequence: CASTGGPDTQYF. In DNA, the CDR3 is TGTGCCAGCACCGGAGGGCCAGATACGCAGTATTTT.

A few counts support this clonotype. V usage is TRBV18 and J usage is TRBJ2-1; TRBD2 matches 9 bases. The end of the DNA fits TRBJ2-7 better, so the J call may be wrong. CDR1 and CDR2 from the germline V gene are KGHSH and LQKENI. The CDR3 totals 19 residues. For the CDR3, the DNA is TGTGCCAGCTCACCATACATTTCAATAGCGGGAGCCACCTCATACGAGCAGTACTTC. This codes for CASSPYISIAGATSYEQYF.

The chain carries TRBV12-3 or TRBV12-4 and TRBJ1-1; tentative D call: TRBD1 (6 bases). The CDR3 runs to 17 residues. V dropped 6 bases and J dropped 1 base, with 21 bases sitting between them. CDR3 region: CASSNQGKGLKNTEAFF. DNA for the CDR3: TGTGCCAGCAGCAACCAGGGGAAGGGTTTGAAGAACACTGAAGCTTTCTTT.

This chain links TRBV5-1 with TRBJ1-4; 9 nucleotides agree with TRBD1. V lost 3 bases to trimming and J lost 0 bases; unmatched junction nucleotides: 12. The CDR3 totals 19 residues. Germline CDR1 is SGHRS and CDR2 is YFSETQ. Here the CDR3 reads CASSSSTGGALATNEKLFF. The DNA of the CDR3 is TGCGCCAGCAGCTCGTCGACAGGGGGGGCACTTGCAACTAATGAAAAACTGTTTTTT. Supplemented by reference TRBV5-1 and TRBJ1-4, the full variable domain reads KAGVTQTPRYLIKTRGQQVTLSCSPISGHRSVSWYQQTPGQGLQFLFEYFSETQRNKGNFPGRFSGRQFSNSRSEMNVSTLELGDSALYLCASSSSTGGALATNEKLFFGSGTQLSVL.

A few counts support this clonotype. This chain uses TRBV11-1 with TRBJ1-1; D gene unclear. V was trimmed by 5 bases and J by 4 bases, leaving 11 bases between them. Per the germline V gene, CDR1 is SGHAT and CDR2 is FQDESV (reference sequence). The CDR3 spans 13 residues. CDR3 region: CASSRGLPTEAFF. Written as DNA, the CDR3 is TGTGCCAGCAGCCGCGGGTTGCCCACTGAAGCTTTCTTT. Full variable domain (rest looked up from reference TRBV11-1 and TRBJ1-1): EAEVAQSPRYKITEKSQAVAFWCDPISGHATLYWYRQILGQGPELLVQFQDESVVDDSQLPKDRFSAERLKGVDSTLKIQPAELGDSAMYLCASSRGLPTEAFFGQGTRLTVV.

The rearrangement joins TRBV13 to TRBJ2-1; tentatively, D is TRBD1 or TRBD2 (5 bases each). The tail of the sequence fits TRBJ2-7 better, so the J call may be wrong. The CDR3 extends over 11 amino acids. The germline V gene encodes CDR1 PRHDT and CDR2 FYEKMQ (reference sequence). The CDR3 reads CASSARGEQYF. CDR3 bases: TGTGCCAGCAGCGCGAGGGGCGAGCAGTACTTC.

The rearrangement links TRBV5-6 to TRBJ2-5; D gene ambiguous. With the DNA end fitting TRBJ2-7 better, the J assignment may be wrong. The germline gives CDR1 SGHDT, CDR2 YYEEEE. This CDR3 contains 16 residues. The CDR3 protein is CASSLAGTSSTIEQYF. CDR3 bases: TGTGCCAGCAGCTTGGCAGGTACATCCTCTACGATCGAGCAGTACTTC.

The chain links TRBV20-1 to TRBJ2-5; 11 positions match TRBD2. The CDR3 has 14 amino acids. Germline values: CDR1 DFQATT, CDR2 SNEGSKA (reference sequence). The trim removed 6 bases at V and 2 bases at J, leaving 5 bases unmatched. CDR3 sequence: CSAGTSGLQETQYF. CDR3 DNA sequence: TGCAGTGCCGGGACTAGCGGTTTACAAGAGACCCAGTACTTC.

The gene calls are TRBV5-5 and TRBJ2-2; 7 nucleotides agree with TRBD1. CDR1 SGHKS and CDR2 YYEKEE come from the germline V gene (reference sequence). The CDR3 length is 16 residues. The V and J ends lost 0 bases and 3 bases, in that order; junction bases with no gene match: 5. The CDR3 loop reads CASSLVGGAYTGELFF. CDR3 coding DNA: TGTGCCAGCAGCTTGGTAGGGGGCGCCTACACCGGGGAGCTGTTTTTT.

V and J are TRBV5-1 and TRBJ2-7, with D unclear. The germline V and J ends were trimmed by 1 base and 7 bases, with 6 bases remaining between them. The germline V gene has CDR1 SGHRS and CDR2 YFSETQ. The CDR3 has 11 amino acids. CDR3 in amino acids: CASSLNGEQYF. CDR3 in DNA: TGCGCCAGCAGCTTGAACGGGGAGCAGTACTTC.

The chain combines TRBV10-3 with TRBJ2-7, with 7 bases lining up with TRBD1. The CDR3 runs to 15 residues. The ends lost 3 bases at V and 7 bases at J; junction bases unmatched: 12. CDR1 is ENHRY and CDR2 is SYGVKD in the germline V gene. CDR3 residues: CAISEGRGITMEQYF. CDR3 nucleotides: TGTGCCATCAGTGAAGGCAGGGGGATTACTATGGAGCAGTACTTC.